This T cell receptor beta chain was sequenced for a study of T-cell memory formation after mild COVID-19. Overall study results and limits: Specificity for SARS-CoV-2 was not confirmed among the second-wave clones peaking on day 37. Clones shrinking between day 15 and 85 showed a balanced CD4/CD8 split, and those that grew later tilted toward CD4+. The study found contracting CD4+ clones mainly in CM and EM and contracting CD8+ clones in EMRA. Some responding clones appeared in pre-infection memory, suggesting cross-reactive memory joined.

MiXCR was run by TCRdb on the 5' RACE reads, yielding one entry per CDR3 protein. The data contain over 300,000 distinct CDR3 sequences, around 20% of them singletons. This clonotype was counted only a few times. The antigen is unknown. The CDR3 runs 19 residues. Per germline, CDR1 MNHEY and CDR2 SVGAGI. V shed 6 bases, J shed 0 bases, and the junction held 15 bases outside the gene matches. Sequencing was done on a sample of PBMCs or a T cell subset sorted from them (not recorded which). This clonotype originated in a man younger than 35 who had mild COVID-19 (a few samples of this study predate the infection). Cell type and time point are not known. This rearrangement joins TRBV6-5 to TRBJ2-3, with TRBD2 matching over 10 bases. The DNA for the CDR3 is TGTGCCAGCAGCCTATTTTCTAGCGGGGGACCGTCTAGCACAGATACGCAGTATTTT. This codes for CASSLFSSGGPSSTDTQYF.